A selection of T cell receptor beta chains follows, all from one sample in a study of blood T cell repertoires in COVID-19. Repertoires were generated with immunoSEQ multiplex PCR, while TCRdb's copy carries only in-frame clones and drops some. This sample has tens of thousands of clones; 84% occur once, and the top ten carry 15% to 20%. Material: peripheral blood. The receptors here all came from a man aged 55-75 years with COVID-19, enrolled during active disease. Each CDR3 is given with its conserved first and last residue. The D gene is left open where the match is weak. The listing skips clone size in some rows; elsewhere it reads once, few, many or a size class.

CDR3 DNA: TGTGCCAGCAGCCTCACCGTCCAGGGGTCAGATACGCAGTATTTT
CDR3 protein: CASSLTVQGSDTQYF
clone size: .
D gene: .
J gene: TRBJ2-3
V gene: TRBV28

CDR3 DNA: TGTGCCAGCAGCGGCGGGACAGGGCTTGCTTCACCCCTCCACTTT
CDR3 protein: CASSGGTGLASPLHF
clone size: once
D gene: TRBD1
J gene: TRBJ1-6
V gene: TRBV9

CDR3 DNA: TGTGCCAGCAGTTCCGGGACAGGGGAATCACCCCTCCACTTT
CDR3 protein: CASSSGTGESPLHF
clone size: .
D gene: TRBD1
J gene: TRBJ1-6
V gene: TRBV2

CDR3 DNA: TGTGCCAGCACCCTAAGAGAGATAAAGAACACTGAAGCTTTCTTT
CDR3 protein: CASTLREIKNTEAFF
clone size: .
D gene: .
J gene: TRBJ1-1
V gene: TRBV2

CDR3 DNA: TGTGCCAGCAGGACTAGTGAGGGAGAGACCCAGTACTTC
CDR3 protein: CASRTSEGETQYF
clone size: .
D gene: .
J gene: TRBJ2-5
V gene: TRBV27

CDR3 DNA: TGTGCCAGCAGCCCTTCGGGGGGGATGAACACTGAAGCTTTCTTT
CDR3 protein: CASSPSGGMNTEAFF
clone size: .
D gene: .
J gene: TRBJ1-1
V gene: TRBV2

CDR3 DNA: TGCGCCAGCAGTGGACAGGGGGCGCCCACAGATACGCAGTATTTT
CDR3 protein: CASSGQGAPTDTQYF
clone size: .
D gene: TRBD1
J gene: TRBJ2-3
V gene: TRBV5-1

CDR3 DNA: TGTGCCAGCAGATTGCAGGGTCAGCCCCAGCATTTT
CDR3 protein: CASRLQGQPQHF
clone size: .
D gene: .
J gene: TRBJ1-5
V gene: TRBV12-3/TRBV12-4

CDR3 DNA: TGTGCCAGCAGCGTATTCGGGGAGGGCTGGGCTGAAGCTTTCTTT
CDR3 protein: CASSVFGEGWAEAFF
clone size: .
D gene: .
J gene: TRBJ1-1
V gene: TRBV9

CDR3 DNA: TGTGCCTGGAGGATGGACAGGGCGGGAAACACCATATATTTT
CDR3 protein: CAWRMDRAGNTIYF
clone size: .
D gene: TRBD1
J gene: TRBJ1-3
V gene: TRBV30

CDR3 DNA: TGCGCCAGCAGTTCCTCGACAGGGGCGAGAACTGAAGCTTTCTTT
CDR3 protein: CASSSSTGARTEAFF
clone size: .
D gene: TRBD1
J gene: TRBJ1-1
V gene: TRBV10-1

CDR3 DNA: TGTGCCAGCAGCTTAGATCGGGTACCCTATGGCTACACCTTC
CDR3 protein: CASSLDRVPYGYTF
clone size: .
D gene: .
J gene: TRBJ1-2
V gene: TRBV11-2

CDR3 DNA: TGTGCCACCAAACCAGGACAGCCCGGCTATGGCTACACCTTC
CDR3 protein: CATKPGQPGYGYTF
clone size: .
D gene: .
J gene: TRBJ1-2
V gene: TRBV15

CDR3 DNA: TGTGCCAGCAGCTTGGCGACACATAATCAGCCCCAGCATTTT
CDR3 protein: CASSLATHNQPQHF
clone size: .
D gene: .
J gene: TRBJ1-5
V gene: TRBV5-5

CDR3 DNA: TGCAGCGTTGTTCAGGGCCCCACTGAAGCTTTCTTT
CDR3 protein: CSVVQGPTEAFF
clone size: few
D gene: .
J gene: TRBJ1-1
V gene: TRBV29-1

CDR3 DNA: TGTGCCAGCAGGGCTAGCGGGGGTTATACCGGGGAGCTGTTTTTT
CDR3 protein: CASRASGGYTGELFF
clone size: .
D gene: TRBD2
J gene: TRBJ2-2
V gene: TRBV2

CDR3 DNA: TGTGCCATCAGCGATATGACAGAGCGCCCGGGCAATGAGCAGTTCTTC
CDR3 protein: CAISDMTERPGNEQFF
clone size: once
D gene: .
J gene: TRBJ2-1
V gene: TRBV10-3

CDR3 DNA: TGTGCCTGGAGTGTAGGGACAGCCGAAATCGAAAAACTGTTTTTT
CDR3 protein: CAWSVGTAEIEKLFF
clone size: .
D gene: TRBD1
J gene: TRBJ1-4
V gene: TRBV30

CDR3 DNA: TGCGCCAGCAGCTTGACCTTACAGGGGCAAAAAGGCTACGAGCAGTACTTC
CDR3 protein: CASSLTLQGQKGYEQYF
clone size: .
D gene: TRBD1
J gene: TRBJ2-7
V gene: TRBV5-1

CDR3 DNA: TGTGCCAGCAGGGCTACAGGGGAGGCTCACTATGGCTACACCTTC
CDR3 protein: CASRATGEAHYGYTF
clone size: few
D gene: TRBD1
J gene: TRBJ1-2
V gene: TRBV25-1

CDR3 DNA: TGTGCCTGGAGTGTTCAGGAGGACACTGAAGCTTTCTTT
CDR3 protein: CAWSVQEDTEAFF
clone size: .
D gene: .
J gene: TRBJ1-1
V gene: TRBV30

CDR3 DNA: TGTGCCAGCAGCCCCAACCTATTAGATGTGGCAGATACGCAGTATTTT
CDR3 protein: CASSPNLLDVADTQYF
clone size: .
D gene: .
J gene: TRBJ2-3
V gene: TRBV7-3

CDR3 DNA: TGTGCCTGGAGTGTAGGAGGGTTGGGTGGAAACACCATATATTTT
CDR3 protein: CAWSVGGLGGNTIYF
clone size: few
D gene: .
J gene: TRBJ1-3
V gene: TRBV30

CDR3 DNA: TGTGCCAGCAGCTTAAGCTCGGTGAAGTACGAGCAGTACTTC
CDR3 protein: CASSLSSVKYEQYF
clone size: once
D gene: .
J gene: TRBJ2-7
V gene: TRBV7-9

CDR3 DNA: TGTGCCAGCTCACCACCGAGCGGGGGGACTTACGAGCAGTACTTC
CDR3 protein: CASSPPSGGTYEQYF
clone size: .
D gene: TRBD2
J gene: TRBJ2-7
V gene: TRBV18

CDR3 DNA: TGTGCCACCAGTGACCCGGGACTAGCGGGAGGCTCCTACAATGAGCAGTTCTTC
CDR3 protein: CATSDPGLAGGSYNEQFF
clone size: .
D gene: TRBD2
J gene: TRBJ2-1
V gene: TRBV24-1

CDR3 DNA: TGTGCTAGTGGTTTGGCCGGGGGCTACACCTTC
CDR3 protein: CASGLAGGYTF
clone size: .
D gene: .
J gene: TRBJ1-2
V gene: TRBV12-5

CDR3 DNA: TGTGCCACCAGTGACCCGCCGGGACAGGGACCGAACTATGGCTACACCTTC
CDR3 protein: CATSDPPGQGPNYGYTF
clone size: .
D gene: TRBD1
J gene: TRBJ1-2
V gene: TRBV24-1

CDR3 DNA: TGTGCCAGCAGCCAGAGCGGTCAGGGCACAGATACGCAGTATTTT
CDR3 protein: CASSQSGQGTDTQYF
clone size: .
D gene: .
J gene: TRBJ2-3
V gene: TRBV7-9

CDR3 DNA: TGTGCCAGCAGCCAAGTTGGGGGGGATGAGCAGTTCTTC
CDR3 protein: CASSQVGGDEQFF
clone size: .
D gene: TRBD2
J gene: TRBJ2-1
V gene: TRBV3-1/TRBV3-2

CDR3 DNA: TGTGCCAAGAGACAGGGCTCCTATGGCTACACCTTC
CDR3 protein: CAKRQGSYGYTF
clone size: .
D gene: TRBD1
J gene: TRBJ1-2
V gene: TRBV2

CDR3 DNA: TGTGCCAGCAGCTTCGGTGGTGGGGGGGGCAGGAATGAGCAGTTCTTC
CDR3 protein: CASSFGGGGGRNEQFF
clone size: .
D gene: .
J gene: TRBJ2-1
V gene: TRBV7-9

CDR3 DNA: TGTGCCAGCAGCCCCACGGGCTACGAGCAGTACTTC
CDR3 protein: CASSPTGYEQYF
clone size: .
D gene: .
J gene: TRBJ2-7
V gene: TRBV14

CDR3 DNA: TGTGCTAGTGGTTTGGTACGACTAGCGGGGTCCACAGATACGCAGTATTTT
CDR3 protein: CASGLVRLAGSTDTQYF
clone size: .
D gene: TRBD2
J gene: TRBJ2-3
V gene: TRBV12-5

CDR3 DNA: TGTGCCAGCAGCCGGGGACAGGGGGGCGAGCCAGCTTTCTTT
CDR3 protein: CASSRGQGGEPAFF
clone size: once
D gene: TRBD1
J gene: TRBJ1-1
V gene: TRBV4-2

CDR3 DNA: TGTGCCAGCAGGGACTCGGGGGTGAACACTGAAGCTTTCTTT
CDR3 protein: CASRDSGVNTEAFF
clone size: .
D gene: .
J gene: TRBJ1-1
V gene: TRBV6-5

CDR3 DNA: TGTGCCAGTAGTGAGCAGGGGGCTGGGGCCAACGTCCTGACTTTC
CDR3 protein: CASSEQGAGANVLTF
clone size: .
D gene: TRBD1
J gene: TRBJ2-6
V gene: TRBV19

CDR3 DNA: TGTGCCAGCGGAAGACAGGGGGCGAACACCGGGGAGCTGTTTTTT
CDR3 protein: CASGRQGANTGELFF
clone size: .
D gene: TRBD1
J gene: TRBJ2-2
V gene: TRBV6-4

CDR3 DNA: TGTGCCAGCAGGACAGGGACTTCGGAAGCTTTCTTT
CDR3 protein: CASRTGTSEAFF
clone size: once
D gene: TRBD1
J gene: TRBJ1-1
V gene: TRBV6-5

CDR3 DNA: TGCGCCAGCAGCGCCTCCGCGGGAGATCCCACAGATACGCAGTATTTT
CDR3 protein: CASSASAGDPTDTQYF
clone size: .
D gene: TRBD2
J gene: TRBJ2-3
V gene: TRBV5-1

CDR3 DNA: TGTGCCAGCAGGCTTAATACTATGGAGCCCCAGCATTTT
CDR3 protein: CASRLNTMEPQHF
clone size: .
D gene: .
J gene: TRBJ1-5
V gene: TRBV6-5

CDR3 DNA: TGTGCCAGCTCAGGGGATGTCGCGGGGGTTGCTTTCTTT
CDR3 protein: CASSGDVAGVAFF
clone size: .
D gene: .
J gene: TRBJ1-1
V gene: TRBV18

CDR3 DNA: TGTGCCTGGAGGGGAACTAGCGGGAGGGTGCAGTTCTTC
CDR3 protein: CAWRGTSGRVQFF
clone size: .
D gene: TRBD2
J gene: TRBJ2-1
V gene: TRBV30

CDR3 DNA: TGTGCCAGTAGTATCGGGCCGGGGAATTCACCCCTCCACTTT
CDR3 protein: CASSIGPGNSPLHF
clone size: once
D gene: .
J gene: TRBJ1-6
V gene: TRBV19

CDR3 DNA: TGTGCCACCAGCAGATCTAGCGGGGGGGTAGATACGCAGTATTTT
CDR3 protein: CATSRSSGGVDTQYF
clone size: .
D gene: TRBD2
J gene: TRBJ2-3
V gene: TRBV15